The 4 T cell receptor beta chains below come from one sample, sequenced in a study of OX40 agonist ivuxolimab in advanced cancers. Sequencing was performed with immunoSEQ multiplex PCR; in TCRdb, only in-frame clones are kept and a portion is missing. Found here are approximately 49,000 clones, about four fifths of them singletons; the top ten hold 1.1%. Sequencing was performed on CD4+ or CD8+ T cells sorted from blood, taken in a trial of the OX40 agonist ivuxolimab. Source of these receptors: an adult with an advanced solid tumor such as melanoma, head and neck, liver or kidney cancer.

The genes are TRBV2 and TRBJ2-7; D is possibly TRBD1 (6 bases). The CDR3 spans 12 residues. With 4 bases removed from V and 3 bases from J, the gap between germline ends came to 7 bases. Germline V lookup: CDR1 SNHLY, CDR2 FYNNEI. The CDR3 is CASSAQGYEQYF. As DNA, the CDR3 is TGTGCCAGCAGTGCACAGGGCTACGAGCAGTACTTC.

The chain links TRBV27 to TRBJ2-6; no firm D call. Deletions cut 8 bases from V and 2 bases from J, with 10 bases between. This CDR3 region has 14 residues. Germline lookup yields CDR1 MNHEY and CDR2 SMNVEV (reference sequence). The DNA for the CDR3 is TGTGCCAGCGGGCCCCGGGCTGGGGCCAACGTCCTGACTTTC. As protein: CASGPRAGANVLTF.

The gene calls are TRBV7-9 and TRBJ2-4; D call uncertain. The CDR3 runs to 14 residues. V was shortened by 1 base and J by 1 base, with 5 bases between the two germline ends. Per the germline V gene, CDR1 is SEHNR and CDR2 is FQNEAQ (reference sequence). The CDR3 sequence: CASSLVGAKNIQYF. The CDR3, as DNA: TGTGCCAGCAGCTTAGTAGGGGCCAAAAACATTCAGTACTTC.

The gene calls are TRBV7-9 and TRBJ2-1; tentatively, D is TRBD2 (6 bases). The CDR3 extends over 18 amino acids. Germline CDR1 and CDR2: SEHNR and FQNEAQ (reference sequence). V dropped 4 bases and J dropped 6 bases, with 25 bases sitting between them. The CDR3: CASSWKGPGLLQRNEQFF. DNA for the CDR3: TGTGCCAGCAGCTGGAAGGGACCGGGACTCCTACAGCGCAATGAGCAGTTCTTC.